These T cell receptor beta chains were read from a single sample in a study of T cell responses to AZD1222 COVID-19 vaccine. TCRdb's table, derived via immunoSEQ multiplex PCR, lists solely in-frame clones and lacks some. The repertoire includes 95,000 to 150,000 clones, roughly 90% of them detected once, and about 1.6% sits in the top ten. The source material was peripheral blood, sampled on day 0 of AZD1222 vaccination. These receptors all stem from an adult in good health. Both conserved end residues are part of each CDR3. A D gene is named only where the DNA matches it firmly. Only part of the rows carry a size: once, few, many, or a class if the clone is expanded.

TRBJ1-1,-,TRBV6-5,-,TGTGCCAGCAGTTACTCGGGGACAATCGGAACTGAAGCTTTCTTT,CASSYSGTIGTEAFF
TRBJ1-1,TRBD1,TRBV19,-,TGTGCCAGTATCTCCATTATTACAGGGGTTAACACTGAAGCTTTCTTT,CASISIITGVNTEAFF
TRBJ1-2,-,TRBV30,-,TGTGCCTGGAGCGGAACCTCTACGGGGGGCTACACCTTC,CAWSGTSTGGYTF
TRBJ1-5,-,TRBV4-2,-,TGTGCCAGCAGCCAAGCACCGGACAGAGGCAATCAGCCCCAGCATTTT,CASSQAPDRGNQPQHF
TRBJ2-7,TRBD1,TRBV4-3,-,TGCGCCAGCAGCCAAGGACAGGGGGATGCCTACGAGCAGTACTTC,CASSQGQGDAYEQYF
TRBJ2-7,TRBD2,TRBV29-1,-,TGCAGCGTTAAACAAAGACTAGCGGGATCCGGCGAGCAGTACTTC,CSVKQRLAGSGEQYF
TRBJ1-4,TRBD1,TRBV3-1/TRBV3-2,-,TGTGCCAGCAGCCATAGACAGGGGTTTGAAAAACTGTTTTTT,CASSHRQGFEKLFF
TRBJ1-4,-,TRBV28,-,TGTGCCAGCGGCTACCGACGGGGGCGAAGTGCAACTAATGAAAAACTGTTTTTT,CASGYRRGRSATNEKLFF
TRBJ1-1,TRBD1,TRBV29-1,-,TGCAGCGTTGACTTTGGACAGGCGAACACTGAAGCTTTCTTT,CSVDFGQANTEAFF
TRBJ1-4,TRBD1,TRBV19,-,TGTGCCAGTAGTATCTCAACAGGGGGAACTAATGAAAAACTGTTTTTT,CASSISTGGTNEKLFF
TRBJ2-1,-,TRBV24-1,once,TGTGCCACCAGTGATTTCGCTAGTCCATACAATGAGCAGTTCTTC,CATSDFASPYNEQFF
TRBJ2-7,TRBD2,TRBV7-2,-,TGTGCCAGCAGTCGACGGACTAGCGGGAGCCCCGAGCAGTACTTC,CASSRRTSGSPEQYF
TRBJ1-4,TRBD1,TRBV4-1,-,TGCGCCAGCAGCCAAGAGGACAGGGAAGGGGAAAAACTGTTTTTT,CASSQEDREGEKLFF
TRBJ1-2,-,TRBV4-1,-,TGCGCCAGCAGCCAAGACTCATCTCCTAACTATGGCTACACCTTC,CASSQDSSPNYGYTF
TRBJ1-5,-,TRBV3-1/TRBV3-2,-,TGTGCCAGCAGCCAGAGTTACCCCGATCAGCCCCAGCATTTT,CASSQSYPDQPQHF
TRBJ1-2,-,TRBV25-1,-,TGTGCCAGCCAGATTAGCGGGCAAAACTATGGCTACACCTTC,CASQISGQNYGYTF
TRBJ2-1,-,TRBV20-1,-,TGCAGTGCGTACCCTCACAATGAGCAGTTCTTC,CSAYPHNEQFF
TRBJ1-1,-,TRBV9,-,TGTGCCAGCAGCGCCACGGGGAACATGAACACTGAAGCTTTCTTT,CASSATGNMNTEAFF
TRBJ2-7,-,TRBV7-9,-,TGTGCCAGCAGCTCCCCAGCGGGCGGCGAGCAGTACTTC,CASSSPAGGEQYF
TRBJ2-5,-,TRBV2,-,TGTGCCAGCAATGCCTCCCCGCAAGGAATTCAAGAGACCCAGTACTTC,CASNASPQGIQETQYF
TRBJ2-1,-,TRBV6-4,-,TGTGCCAGCAGTGACTCGGACTACAATGAGCAGTTCTTC,CASSDSDYNEQFF
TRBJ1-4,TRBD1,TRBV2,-,TGTGCCAGCACGGGACAGGGATTTGAAAAACTGTTTTTT,CASTGQGFEKLFF
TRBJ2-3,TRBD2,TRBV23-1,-,TGCGCCAGCAGTCAATCGAGCACTAGCGGGATGGGTACGGATACGCAGTATTTT,CASSQSSTSGMGTDTQYF
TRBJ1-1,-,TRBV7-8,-,TGTGCCAGCAGCCTCTACACGGACAGTATGAACACTGAAGCTTTCTTT,CASSLYTDSMNTEAFF
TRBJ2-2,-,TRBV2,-,TGTGCCAGCGAGGGGGACTCCGAGATCCGGGAGCTGTTTTTT,CASEGDSEIRELFF
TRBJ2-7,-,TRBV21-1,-,TGTGCCAGCAGCAGCCGGGACACCAGGGCTGAGCAGTACTTC,CASSSRDTRAEQYF
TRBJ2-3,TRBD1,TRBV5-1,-,TGCGCCAGCAGCTTGGAGGGGGCGGCGCAGTATTTT,CASSLEGAAQYF
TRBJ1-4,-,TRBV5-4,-,TGTGCCAGCAGCTCCCCCGGGGGACTTAATGAAAAACTGTTTTTT,CASSSPGGLNEKLFF
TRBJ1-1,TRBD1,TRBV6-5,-,TGTGCCAGCGGGGACAGCGCAAAGAACACTGAAGCTTTCTTT,CASGDSAKNTEAFF
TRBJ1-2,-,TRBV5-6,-,TGTGCCAGCAGCTTGGAAGGAAACTATGGCTACACCTTC,CASSLEGNYGYTF
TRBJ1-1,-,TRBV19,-,TGTGCCAGCCAAACGGGCCCTCCGGGCACTGAAGCTTTCTTT,CASQTGPPGTEAFF
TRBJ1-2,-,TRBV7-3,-,TGTGCCAGCAGCTTAACGTCGGCCGCTCTGGGGGGAGGCTACACCTTC,CASSLTSAALGGGYTF
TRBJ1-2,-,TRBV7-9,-,TGTGCCAGCAGCCCGGGAGTATTGACTAACTATGGCTACACCTTC,CASSPGVLTNYGYTF
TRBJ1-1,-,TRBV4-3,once,TGCGCCAGCAGCCAAGATCAGGGGCAGCACACTGAAGCTTTCTTT,CASSQDQGQHTEAFF
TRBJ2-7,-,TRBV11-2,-,TGTGCCAGCAGCTTCGTAGTCCAGCGCTATGAACCTCACTACGAGCAGTACTTC,CASSFVVQRYEPHYEQYF
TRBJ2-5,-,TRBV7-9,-,TGTGCCAGCAGCTTATTTGGGGGCGACCAAGAGACCCAGTACTTC,CASSLFGGDQETQYF
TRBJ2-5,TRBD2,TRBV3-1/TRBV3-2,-,TGTGCCAGCAGCCGCGAGGGGGGACTAGCGGGAGAGGAGACCCAGTACTTC,CASSREGGLAGEETQYF
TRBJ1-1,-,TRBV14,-,TGTGCCAGCAGCCGAGTTATTATGAGTGAAGCTTTCTTT,CASSRVIMSEAFF
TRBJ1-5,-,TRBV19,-,TGTGCCAGTATCAGGACCTTCTCATGGGACAATCAGCCCCAGCATTTT,CASIRTFSWDNQPQHF
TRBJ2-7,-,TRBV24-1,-,TGTGCCACCAGTGAACCGGGTGTAACCTACGAGCAGTACTTC,CATSEPGVTYEQYF
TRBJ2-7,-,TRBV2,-,TGTGCCAGCAGTGAAGAGAGGGCCAGCACCTACGAGCAGTACTTC,CASSEERASTYEQYF
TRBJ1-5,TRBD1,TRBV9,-,TGTGCCAGCAGCGTAGGACAGGGAGGTCAGCCCCAGCATTTT,CASSVGQGGQPQHF
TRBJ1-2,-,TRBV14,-,TGTGCCAGCAGCCAAGAAAATTCCTATGGCTACACCTTC,CASSQENSYGYTF
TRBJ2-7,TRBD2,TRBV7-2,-,TGTGCCAGCAGCTTAGAACCCCCTTTCCTAGCGGGGGCCTACGAGCAGTACTTC,CASSLEPPFLAGAYEQYF
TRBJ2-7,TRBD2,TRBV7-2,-,TGTGCCAGCAGCCCCGGGACTAGCGGGTCCTACGAGCAGTACTTC,CASSPGTSGSYEQYF